One sample yielded the 26 T cell receptor beta chains listed below, sequenced in a study of T cell clonotyping in hematopoietic cell transplantation. Time point specified: recipient sample about 28 days before transplant, after cytoreduction. Generated by immunoSEQ multiplex PCR, the TCRdb table keeps only in-frame clones and is missing some. The sample has approximately 80,000 clones, about 96% seen once. Specimen: peripheral blood mononuclear cells, collected before stem cell transplant. The receptors come from a woman aged 45-65 years with acute myeloid leukemia. Some clones in this sample may be carry-over from other donors' samples.

This clone came up a few times. The gene calls are TRBV5-1 and TRBJ2-2; D remains unclear. CDR1 and CDR2 (germline): SGHRS, YFSETQ. The CDR3 loop spans 14 amino acids. V lost 0 bases to trimming and J lost 0 bases, with 3 bases between them. The CDR3 sequence is CASSLAANTGELFF. For the CDR3, the DNA is TGCGCCAGCAGCTTGGCGGCGAACACCGGGGAGCTGTTTTTT.

CDR3 sequence: CASNSGTPNEKLFF. In nucleotides, the CDR3 is TGTGCCAGCAACTCCGGGACACCTAATGAAAAACTGTTTTTT. The rearrangement joins TRBV28 to TRBJ1-4; perhaps TRBD1 as D (6 bases). V was cut by 7 bases and J by 3 bases, with 12 bases left in between. The CDR3 is made up of 14 amino acids. Germline V gene lookup returns CDR1 MDHEN and CDR2 SYDVKM.

The rearrangement uses TRBV9 and TRBJ1-6; D is unresolved. CDR3 size: 13 residues. Trimming pared 0 bases from V and 10 bases from J, leaving 8 bases between. Germline lookup yields CDR1 SGDLS and CDR2 YYNGEE. DNA for the CDR3: TGTGCCAGCAGCGTAGATCCAAGCTCACCCCTCCACTTT. The encoded protein is CASSVDPSSPLHF.

The J gene is TRBJ1-5, the V gene TRBV19, with 12 nucleotides matching TRBD1. There are 17 residues in the CDR3. Germline lookup yields CDR1 LNHDA and CDR2 SQIVND (reference sequence). J was trimmed by 4 bases and V by 5 bases; bases with no gene match: 9. The CDR3 DNA follows: TGTGCCAGTAGTGTCTCGGGACAGGGGGCATCGAATCAGCCCCAGCATTTT. Protein: CASSVSGQGASNQPQHF.

The chain couples TRBV29-1 to TRBJ2-1; D is ambiguous. The CDR3 spans 14 residues. V lost 5 bases and J lost 5, with 16 bases in between. Per germline, CDR1 SQVTM and CDR2 ANQGSEA. The CDR3 loop reads CSVRRPEENNEQFF. The CDR3 DNA sequence: TGCAGCGTTCGTCGCCCCGAGGAGAACAATGAGCAGTTCTTC.

This chain connects TRBV6-4 to TRBJ2-7; 10 bases line up with TRBD1. Per germline, CDR1 MRHNA and CDR2 SNTAGT. Unmatched junction bases numbered 10, after V lost 2 bases and J lost 6 bases. The length of the CDR3 is 16 residues. CDR3 residues: CASSDPGQGVNVEQYF. CDR3 coding DNA: TGTGCCAGCAGTGACCCCGGACAGGGGGTGAATGTCGAGCAGTACTTC.

The V gene is TRBV30, the J gene TRBJ1-3; D is possibly TRBD1 (6 bases). CDR1 GTSNPN and CDR2 SVGIG come from the germline V gene (reference sequence). The CDR3 length is 13 residues. Trimming removed 2 bases from V and 1 base from J, with 6 bases in between. The DNA for the CDR3 is TGTGCCTGGAGTACAGGGTCTGGAAACACCATATATTTT. Amino acid sequence: CAWSTGSGNTIYF.

V and J are TRBV6-1 and TRBJ2-7; perhaps TRBD1 as D (6 bases). Trimming left V 2 bases short and J 4 bases short, with 12 bases between. CDR3 length: 14 amino acids. The germline CDR1 and CDR2 sequences are MNHNS and SASEGT. CDR3 in amino acids: CASSELGTTYEQYF. In DNA, the CDR3 is TGTGCCAGCAGTGAATTGGGGACAACGTACGAGCAGTACTTC.

The CDR3 loop reads CASSQELRVKNEQFF. DNA for the CDR3: TGTGCCAGCAGCCAAGAGCTGCGCGTGAAAAATGAGCAGTTCTTC. The chain joins TRBV14 to TRBJ2-1; D unclear. Germline lookup yields CDR1 SGHDN and CDR2 FVKESK. This CDR3 comprises 15 residues. V was shortened by 0 bases and J by 7 bases, with 13 bases between the two germline ends.

The V and J genes are TRBV29-1 and TRBJ2-2; no clear D. Trimming stripped 4 bases from V and 6 bases from J, with 6 bases between. The CDR3 has 11 residues. Germline CDR1 SQVTM, CDR2 ANQGSEA. CDR3 nucleotides: TGCAGCGTTGCGGTGCCCGGGGAGCTGTTTTTT. This translates into CSVAVPGELFF.

The V call is TRBV28, the J call TRBJ1-1; 10 nucleotides match TRBD1. The CDR3 length is 16 residues. With V trimmed by 3 bases and J by 1 base, 5 bases remained unmatched. In germline, CDR1 is MDHEN, CDR2 SYDVKM. CDR3 bases: TGTGCCAGCAGTTTGGGGACAGGGGCGGGGAACACTGAAGCTTTCTTT. It codes for CASSLGTGAGNTEAFF.

The chain couples TRBV29-1 to TRBJ2-2; 10 positions match TRBD2. Germline V gene sequence: CDR1 SQVTM, CDR2 ANQGSEA. J lost 4 bases, V lost 5 bases, and 4 bases had no gene match. This CDR3 contains 14 residues. Here the CDR3 DNA reads TGCAGCGTTCAAGCGGGAGGGTTCACCGGGGAGCTGTTTTTT. Translation gives CSVQAGGFTGELFF.

V is TRBV6-5 and J is TRBJ1-3, with TRBD1 as a possible D gene (5 bases). The length of the CDR3 is 14 residues. V lost 6 bases to trimming and J lost 7 bases, with 16 bases between them. Germline V gives CDR1 MNHEY, CDR2 SVGAGI. CDR3 DNA sequence: TGTGCCAGCAGACCCCCCGGGGGAGCTAACACCATATATTTT. Its protein is CASRPPGGANTIYF.

The V and J genes are TRBV6-5 and TRBJ2-7; D assignment may be TRBD1 or TRBD2 (6 bases each). CDR1 and CDR2 from the germline V gene are MNHEY and SVGAGI. V dropped 2 bases and J dropped 4 bases, with 12 bases sitting between them. The CDR3 extends over 14 amino acids. The CDR3 region is CASSYGRGLYEQYF. The DNA of the CDR3 is TGTGCCAGCAGTTACGGCAGGGGACTTTACGAGCAGTACTTC.

The chain has TRBV19 and TRBJ2-1; TRBD2 matches at 8 bases. CDR1 and CDR2 (germline): LNHDA, SQIVND (reference sequence). The CDR3 has 17 amino acids. The J segment lost 5 bases and the V segment lost 4 bases, leaving 13 bases of the junction unmatched. The chain's CDR3 is CASSNPPGGRTNNEQFF. DNA of the CDR3: TGTGCCAGTAGTAACCCTCCGGGCGGGAGGACTAACAATGAGCAGTTCTTC.

The CDR3 sequence is CAWSYSDEQYF. CDR3 nucleotides: TGTGCCTGGTCCTATAGCGACGAGCAGTACTTC. The gene calls are TRBV30 and TRBJ2-7; possibly TRBD2 for D (5 bases). The germline gives CDR1 GTSNPN, CDR2 SVGIG (reference sequence). V was shortened by 5 bases and J by 5 bases, with 10 bases between the two germline ends. This CDR3 is built from 11 residues.

This clone was detected only once. The chain recombines TRBV6-1 with TRBJ2-6; D gene uncertain. Trimming removed 1 base at V and 0 bases at J, with 10 bases between. This CDR3 is built from 17 residues. CDR1 MNHNS and CDR2 SASEGT come from the germline V gene. In DNA form, the CDR3 reads TGTGCCAGCAGTGAAGGACGACGGCCCTCTGGGGCCAACGTCCTGACTTTC. This sequence encodes CASSEGRRPSGANVLTF.

The chain joins TRBV6-5 to TRBJ2-3, with D tentatively TRBD2 (7 bases). The CDR3 covers 14 residues. Trimming took off 8 bases at V and 4 bases at J, with 16 bases between the two ends. CDR1 is MNHEY and CDR2 is SVGAGI in the germline V gene. The CDR3 sequence is CASGGRESADTQYF. CDR3 sequence (DNA): TGTGCCAGCGGGGGGCGGGAGAGCGCAGATACGCAGTATTTT.

J is TRBJ2-3 and V is TRBV9; D tentatively reads TRBD1 or TRBD2 (6 bases each). Per germline, CDR1 SGDLS and CDR2 YYNGEE. This CDR3 is 14 amino acids long. Trimming pared 4 bases from V and 3 bases from J, leaving 12 bases between. The DNA for the CDR3 is TGTGCCAGCAGCTCCCCGGGGGCGACAGATACGCAGTATTTT. It translates to CASSSPGATDTQYF.

This chain links TRBV5-1 with TRBJ1-1; D possibly corresponds to TRBD1 (5 bases). The germline V gene has CDR1 SGHRS and CDR2 YFSETQ. This CDR3 comprises 16 residues. Deletions cut 4 bases from V and 0 bases from J, with 16 bases between. CDR3 amino acids: CASSPRPGNMNTEAFF. The DNA for the CDR3 is TGCGCCAGCAGCCCCCGGCCAGGGAACATGAACACTGAAGCTTTCTTT.

The V and J genes are TRBV6-5 and TRBJ1-5; the D is unclear. Trimming left V 6 bases short and J 5 bases short, with 8 bases between. Germline V gene sequence: CDR1 MNHEY, CDR2 SVGAGI. This CDR3 has 12 residues. In DNA, the CDR3 is TGTGCCAGCAGCACTAAGGATCAGCCCCAGCATTTT. It encodes CASSTKDQPQHF.

V is TRBV13 and J is TRBJ1-2, with a tentative D call TRBD1 (5 bases). Germline V gives CDR1 PRHDT, CDR2 FYEKMQ (reference sequence). This CDR3 spans 16 amino acids. Trimming left V 5 bases short and J 4 bases short, with 20 bases between. Here the CDR3 DNA reads TGTGCCAGCAGCCTCACCACCGGGACCTTTGCCTATGGCTACACCTTC. This translates into CASSLTTGTFAYGYTF.

This chain connects TRBV28 to TRBJ1-6, with TRBD1 as a possible D gene (5 bases). The CDR3 totals 16 residues. Germline CDR1 is MDHEN and CDR2 is SYDVKM. The V end was cut by 6 bases, the J end by 6 bases, with 18 bases between. The DNA of the CDR3 is TGTGCCAGCAGCAACAGCCTCGGGGGAGGTAATTCACCCCTCCACTTT. Translation gives CASSNSLGGGNSPLHF.

The chain combines TRBV19 with TRBJ2-3; D could derive from TRBD1 or TRBD2 (6 bases each). The CDR3 spans 13 residues. Trimming left V 5 bases short and J 8 bases short, with 14 bases between. Per germline, CDR1 LNHDA and CDR2 SQIVND (reference sequence). The CDR3 DNA reads TGTGCCAGTAGTCCTACGGGGGCGGGTACGCAGTATTTT. It specifies CASSPTGAGTQYF.

This chain joins TRBV7-6 and TRBJ1-6; D is unclear. This CDR3 is 15 amino acids long. Germline lookup yields CDR1 SGHVS and CDR2 FNYEAQ. V was cut by 5 bases and J by 3 bases, with 11 bases left in between. CDR3 nucleotide sequence: TGTGCCAGCAGCCCTGGGCGGAACTATAATTCACCCCTCCACTTT. This encodes CASSPGRNYNSPLHF.

This clone was recorded a few times. The V and J genes are TRBV9 and TRBJ2-7, with D possibly TRBD1 on 5 matching bases. The V end was cut by 0 bases, the J end by 4 bases, with 14 bases between. Germline V gives CDR1 SGDLS, CDR2 YYNGEE. The CDR3 loop spans 15 amino acids. CDR3 in amino acids: CASSVEPQGRYEQYF. The DNA for the CDR3 is TGTGCCAGCAGCGTAGAGCCGCAGGGAAGGTACGAGCAGTACTTC.